This T cell receptor beta chain was observed in a study of beta chain features in type 1 diabetes. Points from the study as a whole: Moderate but significant shortening of TCRB CDR3s was recorded in all four CD4+ subsets from Type 1 diabetes patients.

Remarks on this clone: Its antigen is not known.

Expressed TCRB transcripts got sequenced, as all isolated RNA was reverse transcribed. Repertoires were generated with immunoSEQ multiplex PCR, while TCRdb's copy carries only in-frame clones and drops some. The data show 130,000 or so clones, approximately 10% seen once. This CDR3 region has 15 residues. V was cut by 0 bases and J by 2 bases, with 8 bases left in between. CDR1 SGHRS and CDR2 YFSETQ come from the germline V gene. V usage is TRBV5-1 and J usage is TRBJ2-2, with a tentative D call TRBD1 (6 bases). This clonotype was obtained from a young man with type 1 diabetes. The sequenced sample was central memory CD4+ T cells from blood. CDR3 amino acids: CASSLGDTNTGELFF. The DNA for the CDR3 is TGCGCCAGCAGCTTGGGGGACACCAACACCGGGGAGCTGTTTTTT.